The 8 T cell receptor beta chains given below trace back to one sample, sequenced in a study of CD8 T cells in Susac syndrome (dated by TCRdb to about 2019). The library was made by the immunoSEQ multiplex PCR assay. RNA was extracted using the RNeasy kit, and roughly 0.5 to 1 ug of the RNA was reverse transcribed with random hexamers. TCRdb reprocessed the public reads (quality trimming at Q25 with fastp, clone calling with MiXCR) and kept in-frame beta chains. Each entry is one CDR3 protein sequence, shown with its most common DNA and genes. This sample gives about 300,000 distinct CDR3 sequences in total; approximately 85% of them show up just once. Roughly 0.21% of the sample belongs to the ten largest clones. Sequencing was carried out using CD8+ T cells from PBMCs. All receptors come from a human donor with multiple sclerosis.

This clonotype has a single count. The chain uses TRBV19 and TRBJ2-1; D perhaps matches TRBD2 (5 bases). V gave up 5 bases and J gave up 5 bases, with 19 bases separating them. The CDR3 runs 16 residues. Germline V gives CDR1 LNHDA, CDR2 SQIVND (reference sequence). CDR3 nucleotide sequence: TGTGCCAGTAGTCCCGGACTGCCACCTCCGGACAATGAGCAGTTCTTC. This sequence encodes CASSPGLPPPDNEQFF. Supplemented by reference TRBV19 and TRBJ2-1, the full variable domain reads DGGITQSPKYLFRKEGQNVTLSCEQNLNHDAMYWYRQDPGQGLRLIYYSQIVNDFQKGDIAEGYSVSREKKESFPLTVTSAQKNPTAFYLCASSPGLPPPDNEQFFGPGTRLTVL.

The rearrangement uses TRBV28 and TRBJ2-7, with 8 positions matching TRBD1. The length of the CDR3 is 16 residues. Trimming took 1 base from V and 7 from J; bases not matched to a gene: 12. Germline V gene data show CDR1 as MDHEN and CDR2 as SYDVKM. CDR3 sequence: CASSLSLDRDTGEQYF. The CDR3 DNA reads TGTGCCAGCAGTTTATCGTTGGACAGGGACACGGGGGAGCAGTACTTC.

This clonotype was observed once. The chain has TRBV4-1 and TRBJ2-1; D call uncertain. Looked up from germline, CDR1 is MGHRA and CDR2 is YSYEKL. Trimming shortened V by 1 base and J by 9 bases, and 10 bases separated the two germline ends. CDR3 length: 13 amino acids. The DNA for the CDR3 is TGCGCCAGCAGCCAAGCCCGGAGTCGTGAGCAGTTCTTC. It is translated as CASSQARSREQFF.

This clonotype was seen only once. The CDR3 spells CASSFPEGTEAFF. In DNA, the CDR3 is TGCGCCAGCAGCTTTCCGGAGGGGACTGAAGCTTTCTTT. V is TRBV5-1 and J is TRBJ1-1, with D tentatively TRBD1 (5 bases). CDR1 is SGHRS and CDR2 is YFSETQ in the germline V gene. This CDR3 comprises 13 residues. V was clipped by 2 bases and J by 5 bases, with 10 bases between them.

The rearrangement joins TRBV11-2 to TRBJ1-5; possibly TRBD1 for D (5 bases). This CDR3 spans 15 amino acids. V was clipped by 5 bases and J by 7 bases, with 18 bases between them. The germline V gene has CDR1 SGHAT and CDR2 FQNNGV. The CDR3 nucleotides are TGTGCCAGCAGCCCCGGGGCAGGGAAGACACAGCCCCAGCATTTT. Amino acids: CASSPGAGKTQPQHF.

The chain employs TRBV6-1 and TRBJ2-7; weak D call: TRBD1 (5 bases). There are 15 residues in the CDR3. Germline assignment: CDR1 MNHNS and CDR2 SASEGT. The ends were cut back, 3 bases at V and 0 bases at J, with 12 bases in the middle. The CDR3 reads CASSDAGWASYEQYF. CDR3 in DNA: TGTGCCAGCAGTGATGCAGGGTGGGCCTCCTACGAGCAGTACTTC.

This clonotype was counted between two and nine times. The J gene is TRBJ2-3, the V gene TRBV11-3; D unresolved. The CDR3 spans 17 residues. Trimming removed 0 bases at V and 6 bases at J, with 19 bases between. CDR1 and CDR2 from the germline V gene are SGHNT and YENEEA. The CDR3 loop reads CASSLDYSGPLGDTQYF. The DNA for the CDR3 is TGTGCCAGCAGCTTAGACTATTCGGGCCCCCTTGGGGATACGCAGTATTTT.

The chain couples TRBV5-4 to TRBJ1-1, with a tentative D call TRBD1 (5 bases). The CDR3 covers 16 residues. Germline lookup yields CDR1 SGHNT and CDR2 YYREEE (reference sequence). The V gene lost 3 bases and the J gene lost 0 bases, with 15 bases spanning the gap. The CDR3 loop reads CASSWEGRHMNTEAFF. Here the CDR3 DNA reads TGTGCCAGCAGCTGGGAGGGACGGCACATGAACACTGAAGCTTTCTTT.